Below are 22 T cell receptor beta chains sequenced from a single sample in a study of control samples from healthy donors and cancer patients. TCRdb's copy holds only in-frame clones and misses some; the assay was immunoSEQ multiplex PCR. The data show 98,000 or so clones, about 85% seen once. The source material was blood. These receptors originate from a woman in her seventies in good health.

This rearrangement joins TRBV4-1 to TRBJ2-7; 7 bases map to TRBD2. After removal of 1 base from V and 1 base from J, the junction contained 1 base not matched to a gene. Germline V lookup: CDR1 MGHRA, CDR2 YSYEKL. The CDR3 loop spans 14 amino acids. As DNA, the CDR3 is TGCGCCAGCAGCCAAGGGGAGGGGTCCTACGAGCAGTACTTC. The encoded protein is CASSQGEGSYEQYF.

V is TRBV19 and J is TRBJ1-4, with D unclear. CDR1 LNHDA and CDR2 SQIVND come from the germline V gene (reference sequence). The CDR3 has 15 residues. V lost 4 bases to trimming and J lost 0 bases, with 9 bases between them. CDR3 protein: CASSTYSATNEKLFF. The CDR3 region has the DNA TGTGCCAGTAGTACCTACAGTGCAACTAATGAAAAACTGTTTTTT. The complete variable domain, with remaining parts taken from reference TRBV19 and TRBJ1-4, reads DGGITQSPKYLFRKEGQNVTLSCEQNLNHDAMYWYRQDPGQGLRLIYYSQIVNDFQKGDIAEGYSVSREKKESFPLTVTSAQKNPTAFYLCASSTYSATNEKLFFGSGTQLSVL.

The chain recombines TRBV7-9 with TRBJ1-5; TRBD1 matches 8 bases. Germline values: CDR1 SEHNR, CDR2 FQNEAQ (reference sequence). The CDR3 length is 15 residues. The J segment lost 7 bases and the V segment lost 0 bases, leaving 5 bases of the junction unmatched. The CDR3 DNA follows: TGTGCCAGCAGCTTAGCGGAGACAGGGGCCCAGCCCCAGCATTTT. This encodes CASSLAETGAQPQHF.

Only one count was recorded for this clone. V usage is TRBV6-5 and J usage is TRBJ2-1, with 9 bases matching TRBD1. The CDR3 contains 15 residues. The V gene's germline CDR1 is MNHEY and CDR2 SVGAGI. With V trimmed by 5 bases and J by 6 bases, 8 bases remained unmatched. The CDR3 coding sequence is TGTGCCAGCAGTCGACCCGGGACAGGGTCCAATGAGCAGTTCTTC. Its translation is CASSRPGTGSNEQFF.

This sequence joins TRBV18 and TRBJ2-7, with 7 bases identical to TRBD2. V shed 6 bases, J shed 4 bases, and the junction held 3 bases outside the gene matches. Germline CDR1 and CDR2: KGHSH and LQKENI. This CDR3 comprises 12 residues. The CDR3 region is CASSELAYEQYF. The CDR3 DNA reads as TGTGCCAGCTCGGAACTAGCGTACGAGCAGTACTTC.

The chain has TRBV5-1 and TRBJ1-4; D is possibly TRBD1 (6 bases). Trimming pared 2 bases from V and 3 bases from J, leaving 8 bases between. Germline V lookup: CDR1 SGHRS, CDR2 YFSETQ. This CDR3 region has 14 residues. For the CDR3, the DNA is TGCGCCAGCAGCTTAAGGGGGGCTAATGAAAAACTGTTTTTT. Its translation: CASSLRGANEKLFF.

The chain links TRBV7-9 to TRBJ1-1, with a weak D call TRBD1 (6 bases). The CDR3 consists of 12 residues. V lost 6 bases and J 7 bases, leaving 12 bases between the germline ends. CDR1 SEHNR and CDR2 FQNEAQ come from the germline V gene (reference sequence). The CDR3 reads CASRLMDSEAFF. CDR3 nucleotides: TGTGCCAGCAGATTAATGGACAGTGAAGCTTTCTTT.

The V gene is TRBV7-9, the J gene TRBJ2-1; weak D call: TRBD2 (6 bases). Germline V gives CDR1 SEHNR, CDR2 FQNEAQ (reference sequence). V shed 0 bases and J shed 12 bases, with 12 bases lying between them. CDR3 length: 13 amino acids. The CDR3 spells CASSLARGDAQFF. The CDR3 coding sequence is TGTGCCAGCAGCTTAGCGCGGGGAGATGCGCAGTTCTTC. Supplemented by reference TRBV7-9 and TRBJ2-1, the full variable domain reads DTGVSQNPRHKITKRGQNVTFRCDPISEHNRLYWYRQTLGQGPEFLTYFQNEAQLEKSRLLSDRFSAERPKGSFSTLEIQRTEQGDSAMYLCASSLARGDAQFFGPGTRLTVL.

This clone occurred a few times. Without the conserved terminal phenylalanine or tryptophan, this CDR3 likely stems from a read error. The limits of the CDR3 on the DNA are not certain, so only TCRdb's listed CDR3 is given. The rearrangement uses TRBV29-1 and TRBJ1-2; no DNA check was done on the table's D call, TRBD1. CDR1 and CDR2 (germline): SQVTM, ANQGSEA. The CDR3 region is 11 residues in length, termini included. CDR3 sequence: CSVGDRGVHQL.

The rearrangement uses TRBV9 and TRBJ2-1, with 9 bases fitting TRBD2. The germline V gene encodes CDR1 SGDLS and CDR2 YYNGEE. J lost 5 bases, V lost 2 bases, and 8 bases had no gene match. CDR3 length: 16 amino acids. CDR3 protein: CASSVASGGPHNEQFF. For the CDR3, the DNA is TGTGCCAGCAGCGTGGCGAGCGGGGGGCCCCACAATGAGCAGTTCTTC.

The rearrangement links TRBV6-2 or TRBV6-3 to TRBJ1-5; 9 bases are a match to TRBD1. Germline V gene lookup returns CDR1 MNHEY and CDR2 SVGEGT. The V segment lost 5 bases and the J segment 5 bases; nucleotides outside the gene matches: 7. CDR3 length: 15 residues. The CDR3: CASSRGDRVDQPQHF. The CDR3, as DNA: TGTGCCAGCAGTAGGGGGGACAGGGTCGATCAGCCCCAGCATTTT.

Regarding this clone: One end of the junction does not line up with germline, which may come from a read error. This sequence joins TRBV6-1 and TRBJ1-2; D is unclear. Germline V gives CDR1 MNHNS, CDR2 SASEGT. The CDR3 has 15 residues. The CDR3 sequence is CASSEGGRLHGNPLF. CDR3 DNA: TGTGCCAGCAGTGAAGGCGGGAGGTTGCATGGCAACCCCCTCTTC.

The chain employs TRBV3-1 (or the pseudogene TRBV3-2) and TRBJ2-3, with 10 bases fitting TRBD2. There are 20 residues in the CDR3. The germline V gene encodes CDR1 LGHDT and CDR2 YNNKEL (reference sequence). Germline trimming cut 2 bases from V and 1 base from J; bases unmatched to any gene: 15. The DNA for the CDR3 is TGTGCCAGCAGCCAAATCACCGGGACTAGCGCCTACTCTGGCACAGATACGCAGTATTTT. Amino acid sequence: CASSQITGTSAYSGTDTQYF.

V is TRBV11-2 and J is TRBJ1-1; D possibly corresponds to TRBD1 (5 bases). V was pared by 5 bases and J by 5 bases, with 18 bases between. The CDR3 runs 15 residues. From germline, CDR1 is SGHAT and CDR2 FQNNGV. CDR3: CASSPLGQGDTEAFF. In nucleotides, the CDR3 is TGTGCCAGCAGCCCCCTAGGGCAGGGCGATACTGAAGCTTTCTTT.

The rearrangement joins TRBV5-1 to TRBJ1-1; TRBD1 is a possible D gene (5 bases). The CDR3 runs to 13 residues. Germline CDR1 reads SGHRS; CDR2 reads YFSETQ. V was shortened by 4 bases and J by 1 base, with 8 bases between the two germline ends. Here the CDR3 reads CASSHGQNTEAFF. The CDR3 DNA is TGCGCCAGCAGCCACGGACAGAACACTGAAGCTTTCTTT.

The chain links TRBV6-5 to TRBJ1-2; a weak D match, TRBD1 (6 bases). V dropped 7 bases and J dropped 0 bases, with 12 bases sitting between them. The CDR3 is 14 residues long. CDR1 is MNHEY and CDR2 is SVGAGI in the germline V gene. The CDR3 region has the DNA TGTGCCAGCAATCGGGACAACACTAACTATGGCTACACCTTC. Translating gives CASNRDNTNYGYTF.

The rearrangement joins TRBV5-4 to TRBJ1-1; D unresolved. Germline V gene data show CDR1 as SGHNT and CDR2 as YYREEE (reference sequence). The CDR3 sequence is 13 residues long. V lost 4 bases and J 0 bases, leaving 7 bases between the germline ends. Here the CDR3 reads CASSEIMNTEAFF. The DNA for the CDR3 is TGTGCCAGCAGCGAAATTATGAACACTGAAGCTTTCTTT.

The chain employs TRBV11-2 and TRBJ2-1, with D tentatively TRBD2 (5 bases). In germline, CDR1 is SGHAT, CDR2 FQNNGV. V lost 1 base to trimming and J lost 6 bases, with 10 bases between them. This CDR3 has 14 residues. The CDR3 loop reads CASSLGGGLNEQFF. The CDR3 nucleotides read TGTGCCAGCAGCTTAGGCGGAGGTCTCAATGAGCAGTTCTTC.

The chain has TRBV7-2 and TRBJ1-6, with 7 bases matching TRBD1. The CDR3 loop spans 18 amino acids. V shed 1 base, J shed 0 bases, and the junction held 6 bases outside the gene matches. Germline CDR1 is SGHTA and CDR2 is FQGNSA. The CDR3 DNA reads as TGTGCCAGCAGCTTAGACCCCGACAGGGCCTCCTATAATTCACCCCTCCACTTT. Protein: CASSLDPDRASYNSPLHF.

This sequence joins TRBV3-1 (or the pseudogene TRBV3-2) and TRBJ2-5; 12 positions match TRBD1. V trimming: 3 bases; J trimming: 5 bases; junction bases outside the gene matches: 7. Germline CDR1 LGHDT, CDR2 YNNKEL (reference sequence). CDR3 length: 16 amino acids. The CDR3 bases are TGTGCCAGCAGCCAGGCGGGACAGGGGGCGACGGAGACCCAGTACTTC. The encoded protein is CASSQAGQGATETQYF.

The V gene is TRBV7-9, the J gene TRBJ2-2, with 8 positions matching TRBD1. V lost 8 bases and J lost 7; bases outside the gene matches: 6. Germline lookup yields CDR1 SEHNR and CDR2 FQNEAQ (reference sequence). CDR3 size: 13 residues. The chain's CDR3 is CASGTGGDGELFF. The CDR3 nucleotides read TGTGCCAGCGGTACAGGGGGTGACGGGGAGCTGTTTTTT.

This sequence joins TRBV15 and TRBJ2-7; no clear D. The CDR3 is 12 amino acids. Looked up from germline, CDR1 is LNHNV and CDR2 is YYDKDF (reference sequence). V shed 2 bases and J shed 4 bases, with 6 bases lying between them. The CDR3 region has the DNA TGTGCCACCAGCAGACCCTCGTACGAGCAGTACTTC. It translates to CATSRPSYEQYF.